The 10 T cell receptor beta chains below come from one sample, sequenced in a study of blood T cell repertoires in COVID-19. Using immunoSEQ multiplex PCR, the repertoire was profiled, and TCRdb retains in-frame clones only, with some absent. The sample contains tens of thousands of clones, 85% to 90% of which appear only once. Sequencing used peripheral blood. These receptors all come from an older man with active or convalescent COVID-19.

The chain combines TRBV18 with TRBJ2-1; 8 bases agree with TRBD2. The CDR3 extends over 16 amino acids. Germline lookup yields CDR1 KGHSH and CDR2 LQKENI. V was clipped by 4 bases and J by 1 base; unmatched bases: 6. CDR3 in amino acids: CASSHSLADSYNEQFF. CDR3 DNA: TGTGCCAGCTCACACTCACTAGCGGATTCCTACAATGAGCAGTTCTTC. The full variable domain, completed using reference TRBV18 and TRBJ2-1, is NAGVMQNPRHLVRRRGQEARLRCSPMKGHSHVYWYRQLPEEGLKFMVYLQKENIIDESGMPKERFSAEFPKEGPSILRIQQVVRGDSAAYFCASSHSLADSYNEQFFGPGTRLTVL.

This clone was observed a handful of times. The chain has TRBV28 and TRBJ1-1; a possible D gene is TRBD1 (6 bases). The germline V gene has CDR1 MDHEN and CDR2 SYDVKM. The CDR3 loop spans 16 amino acids. Deletions cut 5 bases from V and 0 bases from J, with 16 bases between. DNA of the CDR3: TGTGCCAGCAGTCCGCCAGGGGCAATCATGAACACTGAAGCTTTCTTT. Residues: CASSPPGAIMNTEAFF. Filled out from reference TRBV28 and TRBJ1-1, the complete variable domain reads DVKVTQSSRYLVKRTGEKVFLECVQDMDHENMFWYRQDPGLGLRLIYFSYDVKMKEKGDIPEGYSVSREKKERFSLILESASTNQTSMYLCASSPPGAIMNTEAFFGQGTRLTVV.

The chain carries TRBV30 and TRBJ1-3; D call uncertain. The length of the CDR3 is 14 residues. Per germline, CDR1 GTSNPN and CDR2 SVGIG (reference sequence). With 2 bases removed from V and 0 bases from J, the gap between germline ends came to 8 bases. The CDR3 DNA reads as TGTGCCTGGAGTCCAAATTTCTCTGGAAACACCATATATTTT. It codes for CAWSPNFSGNTIYF.

This CDR3 is CASSLISGGQGRVENEKLFF. DNA for the CDR3: TGTGCCAGCAGTTTAATCTCGGGGGGACAGGGAAGGGTAGAAAATGAAAAACTGTTTTTT. The gene calls are TRBV28 and TRBJ1-4; 9 bases map to TRBD1. Per the germline V gene, CDR1 is MDHEN and CDR2 is SYDVKM. V lost 2 bases, J lost 5 bases, and 18 bases stayed unmatched. The CDR3 covers 20 residues.

The chain is built from TRBV6-8 and TRBJ2-4, with 7 bases matching TRBD1. With 2 bases clipped from V and 0 bases from J, the junction kept 10 bases outside the gene matches. Germline lookup yields CDR1 MNHGY and CDR2 SAAAGT. This CDR3 is built from 18 residues. The CDR3 protein is CASSYPTGLLLAKNIQYF. The CDR3 DNA sequence: TGTGCCAGCAGTTACCCGACAGGGCTGCTACTAGCCAAAAACATTCAGTACTTC.

V gene TRBV27 combines with J gene TRBJ1-3, with D possibly matching TRBD1 (5 bases). V was clipped by 6 bases and J by 2 bases, with 11 bases between them. Germline values: CDR1 MNHEY, CDR2 SMNVEV (reference sequence). The CDR3 has 14 amino acids. The DNA for the CDR3 is TGTGCCAGCAGACCAGGGCTACCTGGAAACACCATATATTTT. Its protein product is CASRPGLPGNTIYF.

This chain links TRBV5-5 with TRBJ2-7, with TRBD2 identical over 8 bases. This CDR3 has 15 amino acids. V shed 3 bases, J shed 4 bases, and the junction held 9 bases outside the gene matches. CDR1 SGHKS and CDR2 YYEKEE come from the germline V gene (reference sequence). The CDR3 coding sequence is TGTGCCAGCAGCTACTCGGGGGGGTCTTGGTACGAGCAGTACTTC. As protein: CASSYSGGSWYEQYF. Drawing the rest from reference TRBV5-5 and TRBJ2-7, the complete variable domain is DAGVTQSPTHLIKTRGQQVTLRCSPISGHKSVSWYQQVLGQGPQFIFQYYEKEERGRGNFPDRFSARQFPNYSSELNVNALLLGDSALYLCASSYSGGSWYEQYFGPGTRLTVT.

The chain couples TRBV12-3 or TRBV12-4 to TRBJ2-3; 8 bases are shared with TRBD2. The CDR3 consists of 13 residues. V lost 8 bases and J lost 1; bases outside the gene matches: 2. DNA for the CDR3: TGTGCCAGCCAGCGGGGGCGCACAGATACGCAGTATTTT. Its protein product is CASQRGRTDTQYF.

The chain joins TRBV5-4 to TRBJ2-1; D perhaps matches TRBD1 (6 bases). The CDR3 sequence is 14 residues long. Germline V lookup: CDR1 SGHNT, CDR2 YYREEE (reference sequence). Trimming pared 4 bases from V and 2 bases from J, leaving 10 bases between. CDR3 region: CASSKTGTYNEQFF. CDR3 in DNA: TGTGCCAGCAGCAAAACAGGGACCTACAATGAGCAGTTCTTC.

The chain uses TRBV30 and TRBJ1-4; 10 bases line up with TRBD1. The CDR3 spans 14 residues. Germline lookup yields CDR1 GTSNPN and CDR2 SVGIG (reference sequence). Trimming cost V 0 bases and J 6 bases; bases outside gene matches: 1. The CDR3 here is CAWSVGTGDEKLFF. The CDR3 region has the DNA TGTGCCTGGAGTGTAGGGACAGGGGATGAAAAACTGTTTTTT.